The 11 T cell receptor beta chains reported below all come from one sample, sequenced in a study of read filtering for tumor transcriptome and immune sequencing. Molecular barcoded adaptors covering alpha/delta and beta/gamma chains were used on about 0.4 ug RNA. In TCRdb, the reads were re-called with MiXCR into one record per CDR3 protein. In the table there are 100,000 to 150,000 distinct CDR3 sequences, 10% to 15% of which are singletons. Source material: a population of CD138-negative cells sorted from bone marrow. These receptors all come from a donor at least 40 years old with multiple myeloma.

Ten or more counts support this clonotype. The gene calls are TRBV3-1 and TRBJ2-4, with 9 bases that match TRBD1. Germline V lookup: CDR1 LGHDT, CDR2 YNNKEL (reference sequence). The CDR3 has 15 residues. V lost 4 bases and J lost 3; bases outside the gene matches: 4. CDR3 DNA: TGTGCCAGCAGCCTACCGGGACAGGGCAAAAACATTCAGTACTTC. Protein product: CASSLPGQGKNIQYF.

This clonotype was picked up many times. This chain connects TRBV24-1 to TRBJ2-1; no firm D call. Trimming stripped 4 bases from V and 8 bases from J, with 8 bases between. Germline V gene data show CDR1 as KGHDR and CDR2 as SFDVKD. This CDR3 spans 12 amino acids. For the CDR3, the DNA is TGTGCCACCAGTGACGTCACCTATGAGCAGTTCTTC. This translates into CATSDVTYEQFF.

This clonotype has at least ten counts. This chain uses TRBV24-1 with TRBJ2-6, with a tentative D call TRBD1 (6 bases). Germline V CDR1 and CDR2: KGHDR, SFDVKD. The CDR3 runs to 19 residues. The V end was cut by 3 bases, the J end by 1 base, with 18 bases between. CDR3 sequence (DNA): TGTGCCACCAGTGATAATACCCTTGGACAGCAATCTGGGGCCAACGTCCTGACTTTC. As protein: CATSDNTLGQQSGANVLTF.

This clonotype was counted ten times or more. This chain uses TRBV11-2 with TRBJ2-3; no definite D call. The CDR3 has 15 residues. Germline CDR1 SGHAT, CDR2 FQNNGV. V was shortened by 1 base and J by 2 bases, with 10 bases between the two germline ends. DNA for the CDR3: TGTGCCAGCAGCTTAGCAGCAGACTTCACAGATACGCAGTATTTT. Translating it yields CASSLAADFTDTQYF.

This clonotype has at least ten counts. This chain joins TRBV15 and TRBJ1-1; D gene uncertain. The CDR3 has 14 amino acids. Germline CDR1 reads LNHNV; CDR2 reads YYDKDF (reference sequence). V lost 0 bases and J lost 1, with 6 bases in between. The CDR3 spells CATSREMGNTEAFF. The DNA of the CDR3 is TGTGCCACCAGCAGAGAAATGGGGAACACTGAAGCTTTCTTT.

On this clonotype itself: A much bigger clone sits one base away, suggesting this may be a read error. V gene TRBV6-2 or TRBV6-3 combines with J gene TRBJ2-3; D is undetermined. There are 16 residues in the CDR3. The germline V gene has CDR1 MNHEY and CDR2 SVGEGT. Between the trimmed V and J ends, which lost 0 bases and 2 bases, there was a span of 12 bases. This CDR3 is CASSYSSAPSTDTQYF. CDR3 DNA: TGTGCCAGCAGTTACTCGAGTGCCCCCTCCACAGATACGCAGTATTTT.

Comments on this clonotype: One end of the junction varies from germline; a read error may be responsible. The chain uses TRBV29-1 and TRBJ2-5; TRBD2 aligns across 7 bases. CDR3 size: 12 residues. The germline V gene encodes CDR1 SQVTM and CDR2 ANQGSEA. CDR3 DNA sequence: TGCAGCGTGGGGACTAAACAAGAGACGCAGTACTTC. Amino acid sequence: CSVGTKQETQYF. Variable domain in full (rest from reference TRBV29-1 and TRBJ2-5): SAVISQKPSRDICQRGTSLTIQCQVDSQVTMMFWYRQQPGQSLTLIATANQGSEATYESGFVIDKFPISRPNLTFSTLTVSNMSPEDSSIYLCSVGTKQETQYFGPGTRLLVL.

This clonotype was seen ten or more times. The chain links TRBV6-1 to TRBJ2-3; D uncertain. The CDR3 has 12 amino acids. V lost 2 bases and J 6 bases, leaving 6 bases between the germline ends. Germline CDR1 reads MNHNS; CDR2 reads SASEGT. CDR3 DNA sequence: TGTGCCAGCAGTGAATTGTTGGATACGCAGTATTTT. Protein: CASSELLDTQYF.

Comment on this clonotype: This may arise from a read error, as a much more abundant clone is one base away. The chain has TRBV7-9 and TRBJ1-5, with D uncertain. Germline loops: CDR1 SEHNR, CDR2 FQNEAQ (reference sequence). The CDR3 has 14 residues. Trimming shortened V by 6 bases and J by 7 bases, and 16 bases separated the two germline ends. The CDR3 region is CASSLNSAGQPQHF. The CDR3 region has the DNA TGTGCCAGCAGTCTCAACAGTGCCGGCCAGCCCCAGCATTTT.

This clonotype was found many times. This sequence joins TRBV28 and TRBJ2-1; 11 nucleotides match TRBD2. The CDR3 runs 14 residues. Germline V gene lookup returns CDR1 MDHEN and CDR2 SYDVKM. With 6 bases clipped from V and 15 bases from J, the junction kept 13 bases outside the gene matches. Here the CDR3 DNA reads TGTGCCAGCAGCCTAGCGGGAGGCGCTAGGGAAGCGTTCTTC. This encodes CASSLAGGAREAFF.

This clonotype showed up just a few times. The chain employs TRBV6-2 or TRBV6-3 and TRBJ2-2, with 10 bases matching TRBD2. Germline trimming cut 0 bases from V and 5 bases from J; bases unmatched to any gene: 6. Germline CDR1 is MNHEY and CDR2 is SVGEGT. The CDR3 covers 17 residues. The CDR3 nucleotides read TGTGCCAGCAGTTACTCGTTTGTACTAGCGGGAACCGGGGAGCTGTTTTTT. Its translation: CASSYSFVLAGTGELFF.